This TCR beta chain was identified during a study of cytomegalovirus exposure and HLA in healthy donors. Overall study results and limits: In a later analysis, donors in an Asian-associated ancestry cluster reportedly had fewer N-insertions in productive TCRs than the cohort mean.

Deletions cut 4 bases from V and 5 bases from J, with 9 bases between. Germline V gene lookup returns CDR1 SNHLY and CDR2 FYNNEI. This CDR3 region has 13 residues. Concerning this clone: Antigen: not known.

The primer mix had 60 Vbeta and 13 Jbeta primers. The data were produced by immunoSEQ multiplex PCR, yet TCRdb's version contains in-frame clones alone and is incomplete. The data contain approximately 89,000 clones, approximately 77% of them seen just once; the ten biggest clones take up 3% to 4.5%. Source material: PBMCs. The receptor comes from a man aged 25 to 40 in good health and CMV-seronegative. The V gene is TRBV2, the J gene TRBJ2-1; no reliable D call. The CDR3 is CASSVDFHNEQFF. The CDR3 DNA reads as TGTGCCAGCAGTGTAGACTTCCACAATGAGCAGTTCTTC.